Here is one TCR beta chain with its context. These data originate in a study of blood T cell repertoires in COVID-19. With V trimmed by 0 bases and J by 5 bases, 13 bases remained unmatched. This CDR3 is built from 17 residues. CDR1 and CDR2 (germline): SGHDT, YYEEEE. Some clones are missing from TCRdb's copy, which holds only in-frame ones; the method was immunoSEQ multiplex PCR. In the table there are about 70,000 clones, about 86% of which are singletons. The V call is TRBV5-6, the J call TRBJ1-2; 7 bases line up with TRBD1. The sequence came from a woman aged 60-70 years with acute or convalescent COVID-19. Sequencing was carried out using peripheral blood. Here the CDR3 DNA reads TGTGCCAGCAGCTTGGACCCGACAGGGATCAGGGTGTATGGCTACACCTTC. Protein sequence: CASSLDPTGIRVYGYTF.